A single TCR beta chain is shown here with its context. Antigen: not known. This sample is part of a study of OX40 agonist ivuxolimab in advanced cancers. The study's findings and limits: CD8+ T cells averaged more expanded clones than CD4+.

The table came from immunoSEQ multiplex PCR; TCRdb's copy has only in-frame clones and leaves some out. The data hold 50,000 to 70,000 clones, with roughly 80% observed a single time. The CDR3 is 14 residues long. Germline CDR1 and CDR2: SGHTA and FQGNSA. Trimming took off 3 bases at V and 4 bases at J, with 13 bases between the two ends. This TCR came from an adult with an advanced solid tumor such as melanoma, head and neck, liver or kidney cancer. V is TRBV7-2 and J is TRBJ2-7; D might be TRBD2 (6 bases). Specimen: CD4+ or CD8+ T cells sorted from blood, collected in a trial of the OX40 agonist ivuxolimab. CDR3 region: CASSFGGSLYEQYF. For the CDR3, the DNA is TGTGCCAGCAGCTTTGGAGGGAGCTTATACGAGCAGTACTTC.